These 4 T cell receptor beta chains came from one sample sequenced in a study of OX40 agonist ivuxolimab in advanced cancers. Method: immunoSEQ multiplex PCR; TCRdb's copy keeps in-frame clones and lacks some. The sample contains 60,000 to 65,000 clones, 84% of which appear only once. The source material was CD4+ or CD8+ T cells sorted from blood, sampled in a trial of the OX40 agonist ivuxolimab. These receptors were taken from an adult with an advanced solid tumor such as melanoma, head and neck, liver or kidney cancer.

In DNA form, the CDR3 reads TGTGCCAGCAGGGGGACAGGGGAGATCGGGGAGCTGTTTTTT. Its protein product is CASRGTGEIGELFF. The chain couples TRBV2 to TRBJ2-2, with 10 nucleotides matching TRBD1. The CDR3 totals 14 residues. CDR1 SNHLY and CDR2 FYNNEI come from the germline V gene. The trim removed 6 bases at V and 7 bases at J, leaving 5 bases unmatched.

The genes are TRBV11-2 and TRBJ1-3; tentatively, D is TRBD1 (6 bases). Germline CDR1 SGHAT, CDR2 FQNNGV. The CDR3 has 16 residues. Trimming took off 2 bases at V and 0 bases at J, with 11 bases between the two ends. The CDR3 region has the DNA TGTGCCAGCAGCTTACGAGGGGGGAACTCTGGAAACACCATATATTTT. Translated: CASSLRGGNSGNTIYF.

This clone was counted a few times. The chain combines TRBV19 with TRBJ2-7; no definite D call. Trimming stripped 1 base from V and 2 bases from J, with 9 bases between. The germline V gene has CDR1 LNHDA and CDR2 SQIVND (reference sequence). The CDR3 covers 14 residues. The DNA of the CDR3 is TGTGCCAGTAGTATAGCAGCAGGAACCTACGAGCAGTACTTC. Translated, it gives CASSIAAGTYEQYF.

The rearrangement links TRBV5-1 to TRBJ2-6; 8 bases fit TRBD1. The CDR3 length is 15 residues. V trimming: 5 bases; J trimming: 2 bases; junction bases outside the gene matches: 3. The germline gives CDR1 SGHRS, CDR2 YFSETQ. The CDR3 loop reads CASRSQGAGANVLTF. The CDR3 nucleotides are TGCGCCAGCAGGTCACAGGGGGCTGGGGCCAACGTCCTGACTTTC.